The rows below give T cell receptor beta chains drawn from one sample of a study of cytomegalovirus exposure and HLA in healthy donors. Profiled with immunoSEQ multiplex PCR; TCRdb holds only in-frame clones, not every one. The repertoire has over 100,000 clones, more than 60% of them found once; the top ten carry approximately 2.1%. Sequenced sample: PBMCs. The receptors originated from a woman aged 40 to 50 in good health and CMV-seropositive. CDR3s leave out the opening cysteine and the closing phenylalanine or tryptophan.

>TRBJ1-3|TRBV10-3
AINSLRGMGDLNTIY
>TRBJ2-2|TRBV6-6
ASSGTGVNTGELF
>TRBJ2-7|TRBV10-3
AISETGTGLLEQY
>TRBJ1-2|TRBV27
ASSPTVTYGYT
>TRBJ1-1|TRBV6-5
ASSGRGYSTEAF
>TRBJ1-1|TRBV7-2
ASSPQSNTEAF
>TRBJ2-5|TRBV7-8
ASSLTRDQETQY
>TRBJ2-6|TRBV28
ASSSSGRWQARANVLT
>TRBJ1-3|TRBV25-1
ASSEWRGSGNTIY
>TRBJ2-1|TRBV19
ASSQSGGVAYNEQF
>TRBJ2-3|TRBV18
ASQAGRSTDTQY
>TRBJ2-1|TRBV27
ASSFRNMASGMRDEQF
>TRBJ1-2|TRBV25-1
ASSDRDIGDGYT
>TRBJ2-7|TRBV28
ASTKQPSYEQY
>TRBJ1-3|TRBV19
ASSLSRGQGFSAGNTIY
>TRBJ2-7|TRBV30
AWKRRGDTGSYEQY
>TRBJ2-5|TRBV15
ATSRDSSGVYQETQY
>TRBJ2-7|TRBV19
ASSIEGGPSYEQY
>TRBJ1-2|TRBV7-2
ASSPDRAYGYT
>TRBJ1-4|TRBV9
ASSGTPPGKLF
>TRBJ1-1|TRBV6-6
ASSSRTGDTEAF
>TRBJ2-5|TRBV19
ASSTSGTGLETQY
>TRBJ2-2|TRBV9
ASSVSGQGGAGELF
>TRBJ2-2|TRBV30
AWSLQGGNTGELF
>TRBJ2-7|TRBV28
ASSPPVRGREQY
>TRBJ1-1|TRBV5-6
ASSYITANTEAF